The 25 T cell receptor beta chains below all came from one sample that was sequenced in a study of shared clonotypes between healthy human individuals. Using immunoSEQ multiplex PCR, the repertoire was profiled, and TCRdb retains in-frame clones only, with some absent. Of some 1.4 million clones listed, roughly 97% were seen once; the top ten hold 1.2%. Sequencing used naive CD4+ T cells sorted from blood. The subset denotes: CD45RA+ positively selected. The receptors come from a young man in good health.

CDR3 sequence reads: CASSPFGQVGYNEQFF. CDR3 nucleotide sequence: TGTGCCAGTAGTCCGTTCGGACAGGTAGGTTACAATGAGCAGTTCTTC. The V gene is TRBV19, the J gene TRBJ2-1, with 7 bases lining up with TRBD1. CDR3 length equals 16 residues. Per the germline V gene, CDR1 is LNHDA and CDR2 is SQIVND (reference sequence). The V and J ends lost 5 bases and 4 bases, in that order; junction bases with no gene match: 11.

The V call is TRBV5-6, the J call TRBJ2-7, with D possibly TRBD2 on 5 matching bases. V was cut by 4 bases and J by 5 bases, with 19 bases left in between. This CDR3 is built from 15 residues. Germline CDR1 and CDR2: SGHDT and YYEEEE. The CDR3 bases are TGTGCCAGCAGCCTGCCCACCGGGAACAAGGACGAGCAGTACTTC. Encoded protein: CASSLPTGNKDEQYF.

The rearrangement uses TRBV5-4 and TRBJ2-1, with 12 bases that match TRBD2. This CDR3 is 16 amino acids long. Trimming cost V 4 bases and J 4 bases; bases outside gene matches: 6. The germline V gene has CDR1 SGHNT and CDR2 YYREEE (reference sequence). CDR3 sequence (DNA): TGTGCCAGCAGCCGAAAGACTAGCGGGAGTTACAATGAGCAGTTCTTC. This gives the protein CASSRKTSGSYNEQFF.

This clone has only one observation. The genes are TRBV5-1 and TRBJ1-4, with D possibly matching TRBD1 (6 bases). V lost 5 bases and J 11 bases, leaving 19 bases between the germline ends. CDR3 length equals 14 residues. In germline, CDR1 is SGHRS, CDR2 YFSETQ. The CDR3 DNA is TGCGCCAGCAGACAGGGACCCCAAGACGGGAAACTGTTTTTT. Translation gives CASRQGPQDGKLFF.

The rearrangement links TRBV28 to TRBJ2-1; TRBD1 aligns across 7 bases. This CDR3 is built from 15 residues. The V segment lost 9 bases and the J segment 9 bases; nucleotides outside the gene matches: 17. Germline CDR1 reads MDHEN; CDR2 reads SYDVKM. The CDR3 loop is CASRHGTDLLGEQFF. The CDR3 nucleotides are TGTGCCAGTCGCCACGGGACAGACCTCCTTGGTGAGCAGTTCTTC.

The chain recombines TRBV19 with TRBJ2-2, with 12 bases identical to TRBD2. V gave up 3 bases and J gave up 6 bases; unmatched junction bases: 5. The CDR3 totals 16 residues. From germline, CDR1 is LNHDA and CDR2 SQIVND (reference sequence). The DNA of the CDR3 is TGTGCCAGTAGTATCCTAGCGGGAGGGAATCCCGGGGAGCTGTTTTTT. As protein: CASSILAGGNPGELFF. Full variable domain (rest looked up from reference TRBV19 and TRBJ2-2): DGGITQSPKYLFRKEGQNVTLSCEQNLNHDAMYWYRQDPGQGLRLIYYSQIVNDFQKGDIAEGYSVSREKKESFPLTVTSAQKNPTAFYLCASSILAGGNPGELFFGEGSRLTVL.

This chain connects TRBV5-1 to TRBJ2-2, with 10 bases identical to TRBD2. Germline loops: CDR1 SGHRS, CDR2 YFSETQ. The CDR3 spans 14 residues. The J segment lost 5 bases and the V segment lost 10 bases, leaving 8 bases of the junction unmatched. CDR3 region: CAGSSGSVTGELFF. Here the CDR3 DNA reads TGCGCCGGGTCTAGCGGGAGCGTGACCGGGGAGCTGTTTTTT. The entire variable domain, with the rest obtained from reference TRBV5-1 and TRBJ2-2, is as follows: KAGVTQTPRYLIKTRGQQVTLSCSPISGHRSVSWYQQTPGQGLQFLFEYFSETQRNKGNFPGRFSGRQFSNSRSEMNVSTLELGDSALYLCAGSSGSVTGELFFGEGSRLTVL.

The chain is built from TRBV7-2 and TRBJ1-5; possibly TRBD1 for D (5 bases). The V and J ends lost 2 bases and 4 bases respectively, with 12 bases between them. The CDR3 runs 15 residues. The germline gives CDR1 SGHTA, CDR2 FQGNSA. The CDR3 loop reads CASSLNGATNQPQHF. In DNA, the CDR3 is TGTGCCAGCAGCTTAAATGGGGCGACTAATCAGCCCCAGCATTTT.

As to this clone: Additional DNA sequences in this sample encode the identical CDR3. J is TRBJ1-1 and V is TRBV28; D call uncertain. The CDR3 loop spans 13 amino acids. The germline V gene has CDR1 MDHEN and CDR2 SYDVKM. V shed 3 bases and J shed 1 base, with 6 bases lying between them. CDR3 loop: CASSLPENTEAFF. CDR3 sequence (DNA): TGTGCCAGCAGTTTGCCCGAGAACACTGAAGCTTTCTTT.

This chain links TRBV5-1 with TRBJ2-5, with D perhaps matching TRBD1 (6 bases). The V end was cut by 0 bases, the J end by 1 base, with 16 bases between. The CDR3 is 17 amino acids. Germline CDR1 and CDR2: SGHRS and YFSETQ. CDR3 region: CASSLVLGGGSQETQYF. For the CDR3, the DNA is TGCGCCAGCAGCTTGGTTTTAGGGGGTGGTTCCCAAGAGACCCAGTACTTC.

The chain couples TRBV11-2 to TRBJ2-1; 8 bases map to TRBD1. Germline V CDR1 and CDR2: SGHAT, FQNNGV. V shed 5 bases, J shed 4 bases, and the junction held 1 base outside the gene matches. CDR3 size: 13 residues. CDR3 coding DNA: TGTGCCAGCAGCCGACAGGGGTACAATGAGCAGTTCTTC. Translation: CASSRQGYNEQFF.

This clone appeared once. The J gene is TRBJ2-3, the V gene TRBV29-1, with D maybe TRBD2 (6 bases). Germline V gene data show CDR1 as SQVTM and CDR2 as ANQGSEA. This CDR3 contains 12 residues. Here the CDR3 reads CSAEEGQDTQYF. CDR3 nucleotides: TGCAGTGCTGAGGAGGGCCAAGATACGCAGTATTTT.

The chain carries TRBV19 and TRBJ2-1; D remains unclear. There are 11 residues in the CDR3. Trimming shortened V by 1 base and J by 10 bases, and 5 bases separated the two germline ends. Germline CDR1 LNHDA, CDR2 SQIVND (reference sequence). Here the CDR3 DNA reads TGTGCCAGTAGTATAGCCGGGGAGCAGTTCTTC. Protein: CASSIAGEQFF.

With respect to this clone: Additional DNA sequences in this sample encode the identical CDR3. The chain recombines TRBV28 with TRBJ2-7; tentatively, D is TRBD1 (6 bases). Germline V lookup: CDR1 MDHEN, CDR2 SYDVKM. The CDR3 has 13 residues. Trimming cost V 3 bases and J 2 bases, with 8 bases left between them. CDR3 in DNA: TGTGCCAGCAGTTTGACAGGCCCCTACGAGCAGTACTTC. It yields the protein CASSLTGPYEQYF.

V gene TRBV28 combines with J gene TRBJ2-7, with TRBD1 as a possible D gene (6 bases). Between the trimmed V and J ends, which lost 5 bases and 4 bases, there was a span of 15 bases. The CDR3 covers 14 residues. Germline V gives CDR1 MDHEN, CDR2 SYDVKM. CDR3 in amino acids: CASSPVGTRYEQYF. In nucleotides, the CDR3 is TGTGCCAGCAGTCCCGTCGGGACAAGATACGAGCAGTACTTC.

The J gene is TRBJ1-3, the V gene TRBV30; maybe TRBD1 (5 bases). The germline V and J ends were trimmed by 3 bases and 0 bases, with 24 bases remaining between them. The CDR3 contains 19 residues. Germline CDR1 and CDR2: GTSNPN and SVGIG (reference sequence). The DNA of the CDR3 is TGTGCCTGGAGCCCAGGCCTCTGGGGACGGGAACTCTCTGGAAACACCATATATTTT. Translating it yields CAWSPGLWGRELSGNTIYF.

This clone was detected once. V is TRBV9 and J is TRBJ2-3; 11 bases fit TRBD2. CDR1 SGDLS and CDR2 YYNGEE come from the germline V gene. V shed 4 bases, J shed 2 bases, and the junction held 6 bases outside the gene matches. The CDR3 has 16 residues. The CDR3 coding sequence is TGTGCCAGCAGCCAACCACTAGCGGGGGACACAGATACGCAGTATTTT. Its protein is CASSQPLAGDTDTQYF.

The chain recombines TRBV11-2 with TRBJ1-3; TRBD1 aligns across 7 bases. Trimming removed 5 bases from V and 4 bases from J; junction bases left unmatched: 8. CDR1 is SGHAT, CDR2 FQNNGV, per germline. This CDR3 has 15 amino acids. The CDR3 sequence: CASSPGTDRGNTIYF. The DNA of the CDR3 is TGTGCCAGCAGCCCGGGGACAGATCGAGGAAACACCATATATTTT.

The V and J genes are TRBV10-1 and TRBJ2-1, with 7 bases fitting TRBD1. In germline, CDR1 is WNHNN, CDR2 SYGVQD (reference sequence). J gave up 7 bases and V 0 bases, and 9 bases lay outside the gene matches. The CDR3 totals 16 residues. The CDR3, as DNA: TGCGCCAGCAGTGAGTCCCCCCGACAGGGAACGAATGAGCAGTTCTTC. Its translation: CASSESPRQGTNEQFF.

The chain employs TRBV28 and TRBJ2-1; either TRBD1 or TRBD2 may supply D (6 bases each). V lost 3 bases to trimming and J lost 8 bases, with 11 bases between them. Germline V gene sequence: CDR1 MDHEN, CDR2 SYDVKM. This CDR3 region has 13 residues. In DNA, the CDR3 is TGTGCCAGCAGTTTCAGGGGACTCGATGAGCAGTTCTTC. The encoded protein is CASSFRGLDEQFF.

The V and J genes are TRBV27 and TRBJ2-5; 11 bases fit TRBD2. This CDR3 has 14 residues. CDR1 is MNHEY and CDR2 is SMNVEV in the germline V gene (reference sequence). Trimming cost V 1 base and J 13 bases; bases outside gene matches: 8. The CDR3 is CASSLFELAGVLYF. The CDR3 region has the DNA TGTGCCAGCAGTTTATTTGAACTAGCGGGAGTTTTGTACTTC.

The rearrangement uses TRBV10-3 and TRBJ2-7, with a tentative D call TRBD2 (6 bases). Trimming removed 10 bases at V and 2 bases at J, with 12 bases between. The CDR3 loop spans 12 amino acids. Germline assignment: CDR1 ENHRY and CDR2 SYGVKD. The CDR3 DNA is TGTGCCACTGCGGGACTGACCTACGAGCAGTACTTC. Amino acids: CATAGLTYEQYF.

The chain joins TRBV18 to TRBJ1-5; TRBD1 agrees at 7 bases. CDR3 size: 15 residues. Germline CDR1 is KGHSH and CDR2 is LQKENI. Unmatched junction bases numbered 11, after V lost 5 bases and J lost 7 bases. For the CDR3, the DNA is TGTGCCAGCTCAGCCCACAGGGGAAGTGAGCAGCCCCAGCATTTT. It specifies CASSAHRGSEQPQHF.

This clone was observed once. The chain has TRBV13 and TRBJ1-4; no reliable D call. CDR3 length: 14 amino acids. Deletions cut 2 bases from V and 6 bases from J, with 10 bases between. Germline V lookup: CDR1 PRHDT, CDR2 FYEKMQ (reference sequence). The DNA of the CDR3 is TGTGCCAGCAGCTTATTTTCCGCACATGAAAAACTGTTTTTT. It is translated as CASSLFSAHEKLFF.

The V gene is TRBV29-1, the J gene TRBJ2-5; TRBD2 is a possible D gene (6 bases). Trimming took 6 bases from V and 4 from J, leaving 15 bases between them. The CDR3 spans 13 residues. The germline CDR1 and CDR2 sequences are SQVTM and ANQGSEA. The CDR3 DNA is TGCAGCGTGGCTACTAGCATAGTAGAGACCCAGTACTTC. It encodes CSVATSIVETQYF. Together with reference TRBV29-1 and TRBJ2-5, the CDR3 gives the full variable domain: SAVISQKPSRDICQRGTSLTIQCQVDSQVTMMFWYRQQPGQSLTLIATANQGSEATYESGFVIDKFPISRPNLTFSTLTVSNMSPEDSSIYLCSVATSIVETQYFGPGTRLLVL.